This T cell receptor (beta chain) was identified during a study of technical replicates of blood from several donors. TCRdb's table, derived via immunoSEQ multiplex PCR, lists solely in-frame clones and lacks some. The sample carries under 90,000 clones, around 94% recorded once. Germline V gene lookup returns CDR1 SGHDT and CDR2 YYEEEE. CDR3 length: 17 residues. Trimming removed 0 bases from V and 2 bases from J, with 17 bases in between. The rearrangement joins TRBV5-6 to TRBJ1-2, with D perhaps matching TRBD1 (6 bases). The origin of this receptor is a human donor in good health. The sequencing sample was made of T cells isolated from PBMCs. The CDR3 bases are TGTGCCAGCAGCTTGGGCGGGGGCCTCTCACGGAACTATGGCTACACCTTC. It encodes CASSLGGGLSRNYGYTF.